This entry features one T cell receptor (beta chain) sequence. There is no known antigen for this receptor. No qualities accompany the bases; no much larger clone lies one base away. The immunoSEQ Assay, a bias-controlled multiplex PCR, was used to amplify TCRbeta CDR3 regions from genomic DNA. As for the authors' bioinformatics: The number of nucleated cells in each sample was estimated from the amplification of reference gene primers within the assay. To quantify the absolute abundance of each unique TCRbeta CDR3 rearrangement, sequence reads were collapsed and filtered. For each sample, productive Simpson clonality was calculated by taking the square root of Simpson's diversity index across productive rearrangements. Held by TCRdb, this immuneACCESS table contains in-frame sequences only and omits some clones. Under half of the omission traces to an unresolved V gene where checked; the cause of the rest is unknown. The DNA gave D and trimming, while V, J and clone size come from that table. Here the sample has approximately 190,000 clones; 79% occur a single time. The ten biggest clones cover around a sixth of the sample.

Collaborating institutions collected whole blood in K2EDTA tubes following their own protocols. Collaborator samples were shipped for TCRbeta analysis as frozen whole blood, isolated PBMCs, or DNA extracted from either sample type. This entry belongs to a study of blood T cell repertoires in COVID-19 (dated by TCRdb to 2019 to 2021). Context from the whole study: Collaborator samples came from the United States, Italy and Spain and covered acute and convalescent phases of COVID-19. The material from the prospective study consisted of cDNA or gDNA derived from T cells, B-cell-depleted T cells, or PBMCs. Where available, HLA class I and class II types were taken from metadata supplied by the sample provider and were not determined by assay-based typing. The repertoires were made available in a free public database intended to serve as a resource for research on the immune response to SARS-CoV-2. The sample metadata nearly always contained a de-identified subject ID, COVID-19 status, age in years and sex. Subjects who had been exposed to COVID-19, were actively infected with it, or had recovered from it provided the deeply sampled blood TCRbeta repertoires that made up the dataset. The samples were drawn from the first 160 participants of the ongoing ImmuneRACE study and from over a thousand subjects provided by 6 global collaborators.

Inclusive of the bounding cysteine and phenylalanine, the CDR3 is 15 residues long. Of all the DNA, just the CDR3 is kept, 45 bases in frame from base 1. CDR1 and CDR2 (MNHEY, SVGEGT) derive from the germline V gene. V ends up 6 bases short and J 0 bases short, with an unmatched junction base count of 6. What the authors observed across the whole study: The amount of clinical and demographic metadata varied by source and participant and was provided uncurated.

This TCR came from a man in his 60s with active or convalescent COVID-19. The chain couples TRBV6-2 or TRBV6-3 to TRBJ2-3, with TRBD2 matching 7 junction bases. Sequenced input: peripheral blood. The nucleotide sequence is TGTGCCAGCAGCCGACTAGCCGAAAGCACAGATACGCAGTATTTT. Its product reads: CASSRLAESTDTQYF.